The 22 T cell receptor beta chains in this list originate from one sample, sequenced in a study of T cells in women clearing cervical HPV infection. Only in-frame clones appear in the TCRdb table, and some are missing; sequencing was by immunoSEQ multiplex PCR. The sample table includes 25,000 to 30,000 clones. Sequenced input: blood buffy coat. Receptors originate from a woman aged 18 to 75 with a cervical HPV16 infection that either progressed to CIN3+ or cleared (not recorded which).

The CDR3 sequence: CASSLATGTEAFF. The part of the CDR3 DNA that was read is TGTGCCAGCAGCTTAGCTACGGGCACTGAA. The chain recombines TRBV11-3 with TRBJ1-1, with D uncertain. The CDR3 end falls 3 residues outside the read, so it is completed with the germline J gene. Germline-derived CDR1 and CDR2 are SGHNT and YENEEA. This CDR3 has 13 amino acids. V lost 1 base, J lost 4 bases, and 7 bases lay in between.

In regard to this clone: With the read ending 3 residues before the CDR3 end, the germline J gene is used to fill in that end. The chain carries TRBV7-9 and TRBJ1-1; D is perhaps TRBD1 (6 bases). This CDR3 is built from 15 residues. V gave up 1 base and J gave up 1 base, with 10 bases separating them. CDR1 and CDR2 (germline): SEHNR, FQNEAQ (reference sequence). The CDR3 sequence is CASSLEGVQNTEAFF. CDR3 bases read: TGTGCCAGCAGCTTAGAGGGGGTGCAGAACACTGAA.

A note on this clone: The CDR3 end falls 3 residues outside the read, so it is completed with the germline J gene. The genes are TRBV7-3 and TRBJ2-2, with D tentatively TRBD2 (5 bases). The V end was cut by 5 bases, the J end by 4 bases, with 14 bases between. The germline V gene has CDR1 SGHTA and CDR2 FQGTGA. The CDR3 consists of 15 residues. The CDR3 region is CASSHWESGTGELFF. The DNA read from the CDR3 is TGTGCCAGCAGCCATTGGGAGAGCGGCACCGGGGAG.

In the case of this clone: The read is 3 residues too short to cover the CDR3 end, so that end is filled in from the germline J gene. V and J are TRBV7-9 and TRBJ2-5; 8 positions agree with TRBD1. In germline, CDR1 is SEHNR, CDR2 FQNEAQ (reference sequence). Unmatched junction bases numbered 1, after V lost 6 bases and J lost 1 base. The CDR3 is 13 residues long. CDR3 protein: CASRQGGQETQYF. The covered CDR3 bases are TGTGCCAGCAGACAGGGGGGCCAAGAGACC.

To note about this clone: The CDR3 goes on 3 residues after the read ends, and that part is filled in from the germline J gene. The chain carries TRBV12-3 or TRBV12-4 and TRBJ2-2; TRBD1 might be the D (5 bases). CDR3 size: 14 residues. The V and J ends lost 1 base and 4 bases respectively, with 7 bases between them. Here the CDR3 reads CASSLVGATGELFF. CDR3 bases read: TGTGCCAGCAGTTTAGTAGGGGCCACCGGGGAG.

On this clone: The CDR3 end falls 3 residues outside the read, so it is completed with the germline J gene. V gene TRBV18 combines with J gene TRBJ2-3, with TRBD2 identical over 10 bases. The length of the CDR3 is 14 residues. The trim removed 10 bases at V and 3 bases at J, leaving 7 bases unmatched. Germline CDR1 and CDR2: KGHSH and LQKENI. CDR3 sequence reads: CATEVAGGTDTQYF. The part of the CDR3 DNA that was read is TGTGCCACCGAAGTAGCGGGGGGAACAGATACG.

With regard to this clone: The read gets to within 3 residues of the CDR3 end, and the germline J gene fills in the rest. V usage is TRBV20-1 and J usage is TRBJ2-4; 14 nucleotides match TRBD2. The CDR3 has 16 residues. J lost 7 bases, V lost 6 bases, and 11 bases had no gene match. CDR1 is DFQATT and CDR2 is SNEGSKA in the germline V gene (reference sequence). The CDR3 protein is CSAPGTSGGPKNIQYF. Partial CDR3 DNA: TGCAGTGCACCCGGGACTAGCGGGGGACCTAAGAACATT.

A word on this clone: With the read ending 3 residues before the CDR3 end, the germline J gene is used to fill in that end. The rearrangement joins TRBV30 to TRBJ2-1; 8 positions match TRBD2. The CDR3 extends over 13 amino acids. Trimming took 3 bases from V and 7 from J; bases not matched to a gene: 5. The germline gives CDR1 GTSNPN, CDR2 SVGIG (reference sequence). CDR3 DNA (partial): TGTGCCTGGAGCATAGCGGGGACGAATGAG. Its protein is CAWSIAGTNE. The complete CDR3 protein is CAWSIAGTNEQFF.

On this clone itself: The CDR3 is cut off 3 residues early in the read; its end comes from the germline J gene. The chain is built from TRBV5-4 and TRBJ2-1; 9 bases are shared with TRBD1. This CDR3 spans 15 amino acids. Germline CDR1 reads SGHNT; CDR2 reads YYREEE (reference sequence). The junction had 3 bases not matched to a gene; V was cut back by 3 bases and J by 2 bases. The CDR3 DNA, read in part, is TGTGCCAGCAGCTCCCGACAGGGGGCCTACAATGAG. This codes for CASSSRQGAYNE. The whole CDR3 is CASSSRQGAYNEQFF.

About this clone itself: The CDR3 extends 3 residues past the end of the read, so its final part is completed from the germline J gene. V usage is TRBV20-1 and J usage is TRBJ1-4, with D perhaps TRBD1 (5 bases). Germline V gene lookup returns CDR1 DFQATT and CDR2 SNEGSKA (reference sequence). This CDR3 has 11 residues. This CDR3 reads CSARELGALFF. The DNA read from the CDR3 is TGCAGTGCTAGAGAACTTGGGGCA.

Notes on this clone: The read is 3 residues too short to cover the CDR3 end, so that end is filled in from the germline J gene. The chain uses TRBV13 and TRBJ1-2; D gene unclear. Trimming removed 1 base from V and 2 bases from J, with 11 bases in between. CDR3 length equals 15 residues. The V gene's germline CDR1 is PRHDT and CDR2 FYEKMQ (reference sequence). CDR3 residues: CASSLVVGRNYGYTF. The CDR3 DNA, read in part, is TGTGCCAGCAGCTTAGTAGTTGGGCGCAACTATGGC.

About this clone: The read ends 3 residues early relative to the CDR3; the germline J gene fills the gap. V is TRBV19 and J is TRBJ1-2, with TRBD1 matching over 10 bases. The CDR3 has 16 residues. The germline CDR1 and CDR2 sequences are LNHDA and SQIVND (reference sequence). The CDR3 reads CASSSLRDRGVSGYTF. The CDR3 bases that were read are TGTGCCAGTAGTTCCCTTCGGGACAGGGGAGTTAGCGGC.

Of note for this clone: The CDR3 end is not reached by the read, which stops 3 residues before it; the germline J gene fills it in. The genes are TRBV5-1 and TRBJ2-2; D gene ambiguous. The length of the CDR3 is 15 residues. Looked up from germline, CDR1 is SGHRS and CDR2 is YFSETQ. V lost 2 bases and J 0 bases, leaving 8 bases between the germline ends. CDR3 bases read: TGCGCCAGCAGCTTCAGAACAGCGAACACCGGGGAG. This codes for CASSFRTANTGE. The entire CDR3 is CASSFRTANTGELFF.

Regarding this clone: Sequencing ends 3 residues short of the CDR3 end; the germline J gene provides the rest. The chain is built from TRBV20-1 and TRBJ1-6; possibly TRBD1 for D (5 bases). V shed 0 bases and J shed 3 bases, with 18 bases lying between them. The CDR3 extends over 18 amino acids. Germline V gene data show CDR1 as DFQATT and CDR2 as SNEGSKA (reference sequence). The DNA read from the CDR3 is TGCAGTGCTAGAGATCGGGATTTCGGGGGGGGCTATAATTCACCC. Amino acid sequence: CSARDRDFGGGYNSP. Given in full, the CDR3 is CSARDRDFGGGYNSPLHF.

Of note for this clone: Read coverage stops 3 residues before the CDR3 terminus; the germline J gene supplies the remainder. This chain connects TRBV5-6 to TRBJ1-2, with D hard to call. This CDR3 has 14 amino acids. V lost 0 bases and J 4 bases, leaving 10 bases between the germline ends. Germline loops: CDR1 SGHDT, CDR2 YYEEEE. The DNA read from the CDR3 is TGTGCCAGCAGCTTGGCCCAGGCCTCCTATGGC. It encodes CASSLAQASYG. The full CDR3 sequence reads CASSLAQASYGYTF.

This clone is identified as medium-sized (0.01 to 0.1%) from frequency. Read sequence stops 3 residues before the CDR3 end, and the germline J gene provides the missing end. The chain is built from TRBV7-2 and TRBJ2-3, with a tentative D call TRBD2 (5 bases). This CDR3 comprises 15 residues. The V end lost 1 base, the J end lost 4 bases, and 12 bases lay between the germline ends. Germline V lookup: CDR1 SGHTA, CDR2 FQGNSA. The covered CDR3 bases are TGTGCCAGCAGCTTAGTTCTAGCCCCACCAGATACG. Protein: CASSLVLAPPDT. The entire CDR3 is CASSLVLAPPDTQYF.

In the case of this clone: The read is 3 residues too short to cover the CDR3 end, so that end is filled in from the germline J gene. The chain links TRBV5-1 to TRBJ1-1; a weak D match, TRBD1 (6 bases). Germline loops: CDR1 SGHRS, CDR2 YFSETQ. With 0 bases removed from V and 4 bases from J, the gap between germline ends came to 13 bases. CDR3 length equals 15 residues. The DNA read from the CDR3 is TGCGCCAGCAGCTTGGAGGGGGGGCTTAGCACTGAA. The encoded protein is CASSLEGGLSTE. The entire CDR3 protein reads CASSLEGGLSTEAFF. Complete variable domain (other parts from reference TRBV5-1 and TRBJ1-1): KAGVTQTPRYLIKTRGQQVTLSCSPISGHRSVSWYQQTPGQGLQFLFEYFSETQRNKGNFPGRFSGRQFSNSRSEMNVSTLELGDSALYLCASSLEGGLSTEAFFGQGTRLTVV.

About this clone itself: The read stops 3 residues short of the end of the CDR3; the missing end is completed from the germline J gene. The chain combines TRBV19 with TRBJ1-1, with 7 bases fitting TRBD1. Germline assignment: CDR1 LNHDA and CDR2 SQIVND (reference sequence). CDR3 length: 15 residues. V was pared by 3 bases and J by 1 base, with 5 bases of the junction left unmatched. The CDR3 is CASSMRGGRNTEAFF. The CDR3 bases that were read are TGTGCCAGTAGTATGAGAGGGGGCCGGAACACTGAA. The full variable domain, rest sourced from reference TRBV19 and TRBJ1-1, is DGGITQSPKYLFRKEGQNVTLSCEQNLNHDAMYWYRQDPGQGLRLIYYSQIVNDFQKGDIAEGYSVSREKKESFPLTVTSAQKNPTAFYLCASSMRGGRNTEAFFGQGTRLTVV.

In regard to this clone: Read coverage stops 3 residues before the CDR3 terminus; the germline J gene supplies the remainder. This rearrangement joins TRBV30 to TRBJ1-2, with 11 positions matching TRBD1. Germline CDR1 and CDR2: GTSNPN and SVGIG (reference sequence). Trimming at V came to 2 bases and at J to 3 bases, leaving 5 bases not matched to a gene. The CDR3 has 15 amino acids. The covered CDR3 bases are TGTGCCTGGAGTCGCTGGACAGGGGGCGACTATGGC. Amino acids: CAWSRWTGGDYG. The whole CDR3 protein reads CAWSRWTGGDYGYTF.

With regard to this clone: The read terminates 3 residues before the CDR3 end, so the remaining end is supplied by the germline J gene. This chain links TRBV11-2 with TRBJ1-2; D not resolved. Germline CDR1 is SGHAT and CDR2 is FQNNGV. This CDR3 comprises 14 residues. Deletions cut 1 base from V and 5 bases from J, with 11 bases between. The CDR3 reads CASSLGPDKYGYTF. CDR3 DNA (partial): TGTGCCAGCAGCTTAGGGCCCGACAAGTATGGC.

The CDR3 here is CASSLSGLDEKLFF. Partial CDR3 DNA: TGTGCCAGCAGCTTGTCGGGTTTGGATGAAAAG. The chain joins TRBV5-6 to TRBJ2-2; D is uncertain. The read falls 3 residues short of the CDR3 end, and the missing part is taken from the germline J gene. Germline assignment: CDR1 SGHDT and CDR2 YYEEEE. The CDR3 loop spans 14 amino acids.

With regard to this clone: The read gets to within 3 residues of the CDR3 end, and the germline J gene fills in the rest. The chain combines TRBV2 with TRBJ1-5, with 7 bases identical to TRBD1. Trimming took 6 bases from V and 4 from J; bases not matched to a gene: 3. This CDR3 is 13 amino acids long. Germline V gene sequence: CDR1 SNHLY, CDR2 FYNNEI. The CDR3 loop is CASRPGQNQPQHF. Incomplete CDR3 DNA: TGTGCCAGCAGGCCGGGACAGAATCAGCCC.